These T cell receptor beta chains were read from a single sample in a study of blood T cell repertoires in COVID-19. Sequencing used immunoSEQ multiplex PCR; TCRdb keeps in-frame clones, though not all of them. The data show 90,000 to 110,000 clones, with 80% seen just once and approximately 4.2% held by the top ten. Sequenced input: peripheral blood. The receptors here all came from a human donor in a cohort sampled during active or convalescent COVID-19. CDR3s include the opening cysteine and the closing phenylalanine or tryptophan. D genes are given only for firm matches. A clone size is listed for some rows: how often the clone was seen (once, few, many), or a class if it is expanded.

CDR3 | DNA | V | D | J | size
CATSRELQNTEAFF | TGTGCCACCAGCAGAGAGTTACAGAACACTGAAGCTTTCTTT | TRBV15 | - | TRBJ1-1 | -
CASSSDPETDTQYF | TGTGCCAGCAGCTCCGACCCGGAGACAGATACGCAGTATTTT | TRBV11-2 | - | TRBJ2-3 | -
CASSLGLADSYEQYF | TGTGCCAGCAGCCTGGGACTAGCGGACTCCTACGAGCAGTACTTC | TRBV7-2 | TRBD2 | TRBJ2-7 | -
CASSHAGTGFVTQYF | TGTGCCAGCAGTCACGCCGGGACAGGGTTTGTGACCCAGTACTTC | TRBV7-2 | TRBD1 | TRBJ2-5 | -
CTSSQNKGESGGGETQYF | TGCACCAGCAGCCAAAATAAGGGGGAAAGCGGGGGAGGAGAGACCCAGTACTTC | TRBV1 | - | TRBJ2-5 | few
CASESSLGSPLHF | TGTGCCAGCGAGAGCAGCCTAGGCTCACCCCTCCACTTT | TRBV2 | - | TRBJ1-6 | -
CASRVSGGDYNEQFF | TGTGCCAGCAGAGTAAGCGGGGGCGACTACAATGAGCAGTTCTTC | TRBV6-1 | TRBD2 | TRBJ2-1 | -
CASSSREGLGEQFF | TGTGCCAGCAGTTCGCGGGAGGGCCTGGGTGAGCAGTTCTTC | TRBV6-4 | TRBD2 | TRBJ2-1 | -
CASSINRGGVANTEAFF | TGCGCCAGCAGCATCAACAGGGGAGGAGTGGCGAACACTGAAGCTTTCTTT | TRBV5-1 | TRBD1 | TRBJ1-1 | -
CASSLAGGETQYF | TGTGCCAGCAGCTTAGCCGGGGGTGAGACCCAGTACTTC | TRBV7-8 | - | TRBJ2-5 | -
CASSKMKGQMGTIYF | TGTGCCAGCAGCAAAATGAAGGGACAGATGGGCACCATATATTTT | TRBV21-1 | - | TRBJ1-3 | -
CASSQDYGHLNTEAFF | TGCGCCAGCAGCCAAGATTACGGACACTTGAACACTGAAGCTTTCTTT | TRBV4-3 | - | TRBJ1-1 | -
CASSPGGLPLTDTQYF | TGTGCCAGCAGCCCAGGCGGACTACCACTCACAGATACGCAGTATTTT | TRBV5-4 | - | TRBJ2-3 | -
CASRSGASQETQYF | TGTGCCAGCAGATCAGGGGCGTCCCAAGAGACCCAGTACTTC | TRBV5-4 | - | TRBJ2-5 | -
CAREGQGGYEQYF | TGTGCAAGGGAGGGACAGGGAGGCTACGAGCAGTACTTC | TRBV12-5 | TRBD1 | TRBJ2-7 | -
CASSPTGVLNTEAFF | TGTGCCAGCTCTCCGACAGGGGTCCTAAACACTGAAGCTTTCTTT | TRBV18 | TRBD1 | TRBJ1-1 | -
CASMEGFGNQPQHF | TGTGCAAGCATGGAGGGGTTCGGTAATCAGCCCCAGCATTTT | TRBV21-1 | - | TRBJ1-5 | -
CATETGVAGTGELFF | TGTGCCACCGAGACAGGGGTCGCCGGCACCGGGGAGCTGTTTTTT | TRBV18 | TRBD1 | TRBJ2-2 | once
CASSPGQVGLWRTNEKLFF | TGTGCCAGCTCCCCTGGACAGGTTGGACTGTGGAGGACTAATGAAAAACTGTTTTTT | TRBV18 | TRBD1 | TRBJ1-4 | -
CASRRGLAGETQYF | TGTGCCAGCAGGAGGGGACTGGCAGGGGAGACCCAGTACTTC | TRBV6-5 | - | TRBJ2-5 | -
CASSAGSTGVGGANVLTF | TGTGCCAGCAGCGCTGGATCGACAGGGGTCGGTGGGGCCAACGTCCTGACTTTC | TRBV5-4 | TRBD1 | TRBJ2-6 | -
CASSSLGLRERGETQYF | TGTGCCAGCAGCTCCCTCGGACTGCGGGAGAGGGGAGAGACCCAGTACTTC | TRBV7-6 | TRBD2 | TRBJ2-5 | -
CASSIQHSNNQPQHF | TGTGCCAGTAGTATACAACACAGCAATAATCAGCCCCAGCATTTT | TRBV19 | - | TRBJ1-5 | -
CASKRTASNTEAFF | TGTGCCAGCAAGCGGACAGCATCTAACACTGAAGCTTTCTTT | TRBV9 | - | TRBJ1-1 | -
CASSLSQGLYQETQYF | TGTGCCAGCAGCTTAAGCCAGGGGCTGTACCAAGAGACCCAGTACTTC | TRBV7-9 | - | TRBJ2-5 | once
CASSIRGGLRSGANVLTF | TGTGCCAGTAGTATAAGGGGGGGACTGCGCTCTGGGGCCAACGTCCTGACTTTC | TRBV19 | - | TRBJ2-6 | once
CASSYLSGTTNEKLFF | TGTGCCAGCAGTTACCTGTCAGGGACAACTAATGAAAAACTGTTTTTT | TRBV6-6 | - | TRBJ1-4 | few
CASSSNLQGGAEAFF | TGTGCCAGCAGTTCCAACTTACAGGGGGGTGCTGAAGCTTTCTTT | TRBV6-2/TRBV6-3 | TRBD1 | TRBJ1-1 | few
CASSVQAGGSTDTQYF | TGTGCCAGCAGCGTTCAAGCGGGGGGGAGCACAGATACGCAGTATTTT | TRBV9 | TRBD2 | TRBJ2-3 | -
CASDFWNGENTEAFF | TGTGCCAGCGACTTTTGGAACGGAGAGAACACTGAAGCTTTCTTT | TRBV11-2 | - | TRBJ1-1 | -
CASSFSGGRTGELFF | TGTGCCAGCAGCTTCAGCGGGGGGAGGACCGGGGAGCTGTTTTTT | TRBV11-1 | TRBD2 | TRBJ2-2 | -
CASNNLGTGGRAFF | TGTGCCAGTAACAACCTGGGGACAGGGGGCCGTGCTTTCTTT | TRBV19 | TRBD1 | TRBJ1-1 | -
CASSRSLFTVNTEAFF | TGTGCCAGCAGCCGATCCCTGTTTACAGTGAACACTGAAGCTTTCTTT | TRBV7-8 | - | TRBJ1-1 | -
CASRGQLNQPQHF | TGTGCCAGTAGAGGACAGCTCAATCAGCCCCAGCATTTT | TRBV19 | - | TRBJ1-5 | -
CASSLYSSGSTGELFF | TGTGCCAGCAGCTTATATTCTAGCGGGAGCACCGGGGAGCTGTTTTTT | TRBV7-9 | TRBD2 | TRBJ2-2 | -
CAWRPLGQSTDTQYF | TGTGCCTGGAGGCCCTTGGGCCAGTCGACAGATACGCAGTATTTT | TRBV30 | - | TRBJ2-3 | -
CASSETGTVNEQFF | TGTGCCAGCAGCGAGACAGGGACGGTCAATGAGCAGTTCTTC | TRBV9 | TRBD1 | TRBJ2-1 | -
CASSLVRLAGGHDNEQFF | TGTGCCAGCAGCTTAGTCCGACTAGCGGGGGGCCACGACAATGAGCAGTTCTTC | TRBV7-2 | TRBD2 | TRBJ2-1 | -
CASSNRLNSPLHF | TGTGCCAGCAGTAACCGACTAAATTCACCCCTCCACTTT | TRBV12-3/TRBV12-4 | - | TRBJ1-6 | -
CASSRQGNEQFF | TGTGCCAGCAGTCGACAGGGGAATGAGCAGTTCTTC | TRBV6-5 | TRBD1 | TRBJ2-1 | -
CASSLRDKQPQHF | TGTGCCAGCAGCTTGCGGGACAAACAGCCCCAGCATTTT | TRBV5-5 | - | TRBJ1-5 | few
CSVDGGAGVTYNEQFF | TGCAGCGTTGATGGAGGGGCGGGCGTTACTTACAATGAGCAGTTCTTC | TRBV29-1 | - | TRBJ2-1 | -
CASSPWPTGSSYEQYF | TGTGCCAGCAGCCCCTGGCCGACAGGCAGCTCCTACGAGCAGTACTTC | TRBV11-2 | - | TRBJ2-7 | -
CASRGTSGYQPQHF | TGTGCCAGCAGAGGGACATCCGGTTATCAGCCCCAGCATTTT | TRBV2 | - | TRBJ1-5 | -
CASSRAEGTEAFF | TGTGCCAGTAGTAGGGCAGAAGGAACTGAAGCTTTCTTT | TRBV19 | - | TRBJ1-1 | -
CASSPTGGGEQFF | TGTGCCAGCAGTCCTACAGGGGGCGGTGAGCAGTTCTTC | TRBV6-4 | TRBD1 | TRBJ2-1 | -
CASSLGSGVEKLFF | TGTGCCAGCAGCTTAGGGTCGGGGGTCGAAAAACTGTTTTTT | TRBV7-9 | - | TRBJ1-4 | -
CASSVPPGNGHEQFF | TGTGCCAGCAGTGTCCCCCCCGGGAACGGGCATGAGCAGTTCTTC | TRBV28 | - | TRBJ2-1 | -